Following are 24 T cell receptor beta chains from one sample sequenced in a study of T-cell memory formation after mild COVID-19. Each CDR3 protein gets one entry after TCRdb re-called the 5' RACE reads with MiXCR. The sample has 150,000 to 200,000 distinct CDR3 sequences, about 20% seen once; the top ten hold 23%. The sequencing sample was made of PBMCs or a T cell subset sorted from them (not recorded which). These receptors all stem from an adult woman who had mild COVID-19 (a few samples of this study predate the infection). Cell type and time point are not known.

This clonotype has more than one count but fewer than ten. The chain uses TRBV20-1 and TRBJ2-5; 8 bases agree with TRBD2. Germline CDR1 reads DFQATT; CDR2 reads SNEGSKA (reference sequence). The V gene end was trimmed by 0 bases and the J gene end by 0 bases; junction bases not matched to a gene: 9. The CDR3 totals 17 residues. The CDR3 is CSARDPITRGDQETQYF. CDR3 coding DNA: TGCAGTGCTAGAGATCCCATCACGCGGGGGGACCAAGAGACCCAGTACTTC.

This rearrangement joins TRBV6-6 to TRBJ1-2; D perhaps matches TRBD1 (5 bases). The V end lost 6 bases, the J end lost 2 bases, and 13 bases lay between the germline ends. The CDR3 contains 14 residues. Germline V gives CDR1 MNHNY, CDR2 SVGAGI (reference sequence). CDR3: CASSLDMLNYGYTF. Written as DNA, the CDR3 is TGTGCCAGCAGCTTGGACATGTTAAACTATGGCTACACCTTC.

The chain has TRBV7-9 and TRBJ2-3; unclear D gene. Germline V gene data show CDR1 as SEHNR and CDR2 as FQNEAQ (reference sequence). Trimming shortened V by 3 bases and J by 2 bases, and 15 bases separated the two germline ends. The CDR3 runs to 16 residues. The CDR3 sequence is CASSLKPRTPTDTQYF. In DNA, the CDR3 is TGTGCCAGCAGCTTGAAGCCCCGGACCCCCACAGATACGCAGTATTTT.

The chain uses TRBV24-1 and TRBJ2-6, with D possibly matching TRBD1 (7 bases). Trimming removed 5 bases at V and 3 bases at J, with 13 bases between. Germline V gene data show CDR1 as KGHDR and CDR2 as SFDVKD. This CDR3 comprises 16 residues. The chain's CDR3 is CATSAAGTDGANVLTF. CDR3 coding DNA: TGTGCCACCAGTGCTGCGGGGACAGATGGGGCCAACGTCCTGACTTTC.

This clonotype has just a few counts. The chain employs TRBV4-1 and TRBJ2-7; D is ambiguous. Between the trimmed V and J ends, which lost 1 base and 3 bases, there was a span of 7 bases. CDR3 length: 13 residues. CDR1 and CDR2 (germline): MGHRA, YSYEKL. The CDR3 bases are TGCGCCAGCAGCCAAGCTAAAGGCTACGAGCAGTACTTC. It is translated as CASSQAKGYEQYF.

This clonotype was detected only a few times. V and J are TRBV5-5 and TRBJ1-5, with D hard to call. Germline V gene sequence: CDR1 SGHKS, CDR2 YYEKEE (reference sequence). V was shortened by 0 bases and J by 2 bases, with 6 bases between the two germline ends. The CDR3 has 14 residues. CDR3 residues: CASSLDGGNQPQHF. The CDR3 DNA reads TGTGCCAGCAGCTTGGACGGGGGCAATCAGCCCCAGCATTTT.

CDR3 sequence: CASSYSTGGLWTDTQYF. The DNA for the CDR3 is TGTGCCAGCAGTTACTCGACAGGGGGCCTGTGGACAGATACGCAGTATTTT. The chain links TRBV6-2 or TRBV6-3 to TRBJ2-3; 10 nucleotides match TRBD1. The CDR3 contains 17 residues. Germline V CDR1 and CDR2: MNHEY, SVGEGT. The J segment lost 3 bases and the V segment lost 0 bases, leaving 6 bases of the junction unmatched.

The rearrangement links TRBV7-3 to TRBJ2-2; D is uncertain. Looked up from germline, CDR1 is SGHTA and CDR2 is FQGTGA. The CDR3 consists of 14 residues. V lost 2 bases and J 4 bases, leaving 8 bases between the germline ends. The CDR3 loop is CASSLAESTGELFF. In DNA, the CDR3 is TGTGCCAGCAGCTTAGCGGAAAGCACCGGGGAGCTGTTTTTT.

This clonotype was observed a handful of times. V and J are TRBV12-3 or TRBV12-4 and TRBJ2-3; 8 bases match TRBD2. The CDR3 totals 16 residues. V lost 4 bases to trimming and J lost 5 bases; unmatched junction nucleotides: 11. The CDR3 protein is CASSYPGGGAGDTQYF. The CDR3 DNA reads TGTGCCAGCAGTTACCCGGGGGGGGGCGCGGGAGATACGCAGTATTTT.

In its sample, this clonotype was seen once. The chain links TRBV6-2 or TRBV6-3 to TRBJ1-1; no clear D gene. The germline V gene has CDR1 MNHEY and CDR2 SVGEGT. The CDR3 is 17 residues long. Trimming shortened V by 0 bases and J by 8 bases, and 22 bases separated the two germline ends. CDR3 protein: CASSYSGPAGPYEEAFF. CDR3 sequence (DNA): TGTGCCAGCAGTTACTCTGGGCCAGCAGGTCCGTATGAGGAAGCTTTCTTT.

CDR3 region: CSAPSPSGGSTGELFF. CDR3 DNA sequence: TGCAGTGCCCCCTCCCCTAGCGGAGGTAGCACCGGGGAGCTGTTTTTT. The chain combines TRBV20-1 with TRBJ2-2; TRBD2 aligns across 7 bases. The CDR3 has 16 residues. After removal of 6 bases from V and 4 bases from J, the junction contained 14 bases not matched to a gene. Germline V gene data show CDR1 as DFQATT and CDR2 as SNEGSKA (reference sequence).

The sample holds a few counts of this clonotype. The chain combines TRBV7-9 with TRBJ1-2; unclear D gene. CDR1 and CDR2 (germline): SEHNR, FQNEAQ (reference sequence). Trimming shortened V by 1 base and J by 5 bases, and 11 bases separated the two germline ends. The CDR3 consists of 14 residues. The CDR3 protein is CASSLGQALYGYTF. DNA of the CDR3: TGTGCCAGCAGCTTAGGCCAGGCGTTATATGGCTACACCTTC.

The chain joins TRBV12-3 or TRBV12-4 to TRBJ2-7; unclear D gene. The CDR3 consists of 12 residues. Trimming removed 5 bases from V and 2 bases from J, with 7 bases in between. The CDR3 protein is CASSLQPYEQYF. DNA for the CDR3: TGTGCCAGCAGTCTTCAACCCTACGAGCAGTACTTC.

The rearrangement links TRBV7-8 to TRBJ2-3; D perhaps matches TRBD2 (6 bases). The CDR3 length is 17 residues. Germline V gene sequence: CDR1 SGHVS, CDR2 FQNEAQ. V was shortened by 1 base and J by 0 bases, with 14 bases between the two germline ends. The CDR3, as DNA: TGTGCCAGCAGCTTAGGAGTAGGGACTCTGAGCACAGATACGCAGTATTTT. Its translation is CASSLGVGTLSTDTQYF.

This clonotype was detected a few times. The V and J genes are TRBV7-6 and TRBJ2-3; tentative D call: TRBD1 (6 bases). Trimming shortened V by 0 bases and J by 0 bases, and 7 bases separated the two germline ends. CDR3 size: 15 residues. Germline V gives CDR1 SGHVS, CDR2 FNYEAQ. CDR3 bases: TGTGCCAGCAGCTTAGCGGGGGCTAGCACAGATACGCAGTATTTT. Its translation is CASSLAGASTDTQYF.

The chain is built from TRBV5-1 and TRBJ2-1; 12 bases are a match to TRBD1. This CDR3 is 17 amino acids long. CDR1 SGHRS and CDR2 YFSETQ come from the germline V gene. V shed 1 base and J 9 bases; nucleotides not matched to a gene: 11. The CDR3 loop is CASSLSRDRGPHPEQFF. The CDR3 DNA follows: TGCGCCAGCAGCTTGAGTAGGGACAGGGGGCCTCATCCTGAGCAGTTCTTC.

This chain links TRBV27 with TRBJ1-5; no definite D call. V lost 2 bases, J lost 10 bases, and 12 bases lay in between. Germline CDR1 is MNHEY and CDR2 is SMNVEV (reference sequence). The CDR3 is made up of 13 amino acids. The CDR3 sequence: CASSLGVQYPQHF. In DNA form, the CDR3 reads TGTGCCAGCAGTTTAGGGGTGCAATATCCCCAGCATTTT.

The chain links TRBV4-1 to TRBJ1-1, with D unresolved. The CDR3 contains 15 residues. Germline V gene sequence: CDR1 MGHRA, CDR2 YSYEKL. V was cut by 4 bases and J by 1 base, with 13 bases left in between. CDR3 DNA: TGCGCCAGCAGCCTCCTCACTTCACGGAACACTGAAGCTTTCTTT. Encoded protein: CASSLLTSRNTEAFF.

The chain joins TRBV9 to TRBJ2-7; D is unresolved. The CDR3 runs 16 residues. CDR1 is SGDLS and CDR2 is YYNGEE in the germline V gene. With 0 bases removed from V and 2 bases from J, the gap between germline ends came to 15 bases. The CDR3 DNA sequence: TGTGCCAGCAGCGTAGGGGCGAATCCGGGCCCCTACGAGCAGTACTTC. It specifies CASSVGANPGPYEQYF.

The V gene is TRBV11-1, the J gene TRBJ2-1; perhaps TRBD1 as D (5 bases). The CDR3 runs 16 residues. The V and J ends lost 1 base and 3 bases respectively, with 13 bases between them. CDR1 is SGHAT and CDR2 is FQDESV in the germline V gene (reference sequence). Here the CDR3 reads CASSLEGKPYYNEQFF. CDR3 DNA sequence: TGTGCCAGCAGCTTAGAGGGGAAACCCTACTACAATGAGCAGTTCTTC.

The J gene is TRBJ2-5, the V gene TRBV20-1, with 13 nucleotides matching TRBD2. Germline V gene sequence: CDR1 DFQATT, CDR2 SNEGSKA (reference sequence). The length of the CDR3 is 16 residues. V lost 6 bases, J lost 5 bases, and 12 bases stayed unmatched. CDR3 DNA sequence: TGCAGTGCCAAGGGGGTGGGACTAGCGGGATTTGAGACCCAGTACTTC. It yields the protein CSAKGVGLAGFETQYF.

The table lists this clonotype with many counts. V gene TRBV6-2 or TRBV6-3 combines with J gene TRBJ1-5, with D tentatively TRBD1 (5 bases). This CDR3 region has 14 residues. Germline lookup yields CDR1 MNHEY and CDR2 SVGEGT. Trimming stripped 8 bases from V and 4 bases from J, with 15 bases between. The CDR3 sequence is CASEETGVNQPQHF. Written as DNA, the CDR3 is TGTGCCAGCGAAGAAACAGGCGTTAATCAGCCCCAGCATTTT.

This chain uses TRBV4-2 with TRBJ2-3; either TRBD1 or TRBD2 may supply D (5 bases each). Germline assignment: CDR1 LGHNA and CDR2 YNFKEQ. V was cut by 4 bases and J by 0 bases, with 14 bases left in between. The CDR3 covers 16 residues. The CDR3 is CASSLGTATSTDTQYF. DNA for the CDR3: TGTGCCAGCAGCCTAGGGACGGCCACTAGCACAGATACGCAGTATTTT.

In its sample, this clonotype was seen a few times. The chain links TRBV11-3 to TRBJ2-5, with 7 bases lining up with TRBD1. Germline V gene lookup returns CDR1 SGHNT and CDR2 YENEEA. This CDR3 comprises 13 residues. V gave up 5 bases and J gave up 5 bases; unmatched junction bases: 5. This chain's CDR3 is CASSPRDSETQYF. CDR3 DNA: TGTGCCAGCAGCCCCCGGGACAGTGAGACCCAGTACTTC.